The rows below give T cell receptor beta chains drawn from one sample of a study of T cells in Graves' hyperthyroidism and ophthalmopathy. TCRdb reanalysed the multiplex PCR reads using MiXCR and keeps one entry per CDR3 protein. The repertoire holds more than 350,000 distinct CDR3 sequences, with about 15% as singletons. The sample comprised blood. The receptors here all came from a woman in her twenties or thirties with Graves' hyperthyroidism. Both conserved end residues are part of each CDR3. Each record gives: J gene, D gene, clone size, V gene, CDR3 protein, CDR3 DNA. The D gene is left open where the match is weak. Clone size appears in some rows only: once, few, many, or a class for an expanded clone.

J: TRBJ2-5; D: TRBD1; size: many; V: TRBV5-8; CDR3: CASSSGQIQETQYF; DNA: TGTGCCAGCAGCTCGGGACAGATCCAAGAGACCCAGTACTTC
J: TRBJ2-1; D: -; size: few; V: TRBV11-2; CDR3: CASSTPSSGTQFF; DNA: TGTGCCAGCAGCACCCCTTCATCGGGTACCCAGTTCTTC
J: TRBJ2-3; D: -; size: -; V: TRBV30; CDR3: CAWSVKGLASDTQYF; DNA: TGTGCCTGGAGTGTAAAAGGGCTAGCTTCAGATACGCAGTATTTT
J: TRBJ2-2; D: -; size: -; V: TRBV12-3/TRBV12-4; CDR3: CASKEKMNTGELFF; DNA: TGTGCCAGCAAGGAAAAGATGAACACCGGGGAGCTGTTTTTT
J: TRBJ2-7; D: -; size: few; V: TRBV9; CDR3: CASSPGGERYEQYF; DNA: TGTGCCAGCAGCCCAGGCGGAGAACGTTACGAGCAGTACTTC
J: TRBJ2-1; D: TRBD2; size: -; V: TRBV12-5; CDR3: CASGLGLADNEQFF; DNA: TGTGCTAGTGGTTTGGGACTAGCGGATAATGAGCAGTTCTTC
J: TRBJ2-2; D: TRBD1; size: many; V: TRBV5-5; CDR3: CASSLDRAGTGELFF; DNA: TGTGCCAGCAGCTTAGACAGGGCAGGCACCGGGGAGCTGTTTTTT
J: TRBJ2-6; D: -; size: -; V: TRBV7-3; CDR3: CASSSPGRVTGANVLTF; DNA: TGTGCCAGCAGCTCCCCGGGACGAGTGACTGGGGCCAACGTCCTGACTTTC
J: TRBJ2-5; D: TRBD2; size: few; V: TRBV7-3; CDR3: CASSQAGTRGGTQYF; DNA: TGTGCCAGCAGCCAAGCCGGGACTAGGGGAGGGACCCAGTACTTC
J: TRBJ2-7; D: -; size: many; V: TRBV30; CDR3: CAWSVLGVSYEQYF; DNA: TGTGCCTGGAGTGTACTGGGGGTGTCCTACGAGCAGTACTTC
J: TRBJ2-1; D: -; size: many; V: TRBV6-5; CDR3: CASGRDSYNEQFF; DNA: TGTGCCAGCGGACGGGACTCCTACAATGAGCAGTTCTTC
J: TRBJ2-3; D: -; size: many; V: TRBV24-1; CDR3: CATSMGGPSTDTQYF; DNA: TGTGCCACCAGTATGGGCGGACCCAGCACAGATACGCAGTATTTT
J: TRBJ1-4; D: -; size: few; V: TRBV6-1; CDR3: CASSPRRGNEKLFF; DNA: TGTGCCAGCAGTCCGAGAAGGGGTAATGAAAAACTGTTTTTT
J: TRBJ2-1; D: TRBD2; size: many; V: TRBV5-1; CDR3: CASSATSGGGNEQFF; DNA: TGCGCCAGCAGCGCGACTAGCGGCGGAGGCAATGAGCAGTTCTTC
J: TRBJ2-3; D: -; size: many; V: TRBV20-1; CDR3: CSARLASSTDTQYF; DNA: TGCAGTGCTAGACTAGCGTCTAGCACAGATACGCAGTATTTT
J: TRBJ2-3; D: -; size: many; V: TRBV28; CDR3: CASSFPTSVDTQYF; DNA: TGTGCCAGCAGTTTTCCCACTAGTGTGGATACGCAGTATTTT
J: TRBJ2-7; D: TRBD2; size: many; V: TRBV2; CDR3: CASNLRGGAGTPNEQYF; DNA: TGTGCCAGCAACCTAAGGGGAGGGGCCGGGACTCCAAACGAGCAGTACTTC
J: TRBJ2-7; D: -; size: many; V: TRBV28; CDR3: CASTQDGPYEQYF; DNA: TGTGCCAGCACTCAGGACGGCCCCTACGAGCAGTACTTC
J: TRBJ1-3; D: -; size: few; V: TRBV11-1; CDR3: CASSLGGTAPTGNTIYF; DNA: TGTGCCAGCAGCCTAGGTGGGACGGCGCCCACTGGAAACACCATATATTTT
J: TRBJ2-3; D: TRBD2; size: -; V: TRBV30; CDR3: CAWSGLAGTDTQYF; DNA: TGTGCCTGGAGCGGACTAGCGGGCACAGATACGCAGTATTTT
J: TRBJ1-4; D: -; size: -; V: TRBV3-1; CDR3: CASSHRVAATNEKLFF; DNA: TGTGCCAGCAGCCACCGAGTAGCTGCAACTAATGAAAAACTGTTTTTT
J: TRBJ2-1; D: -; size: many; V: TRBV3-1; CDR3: CASSHWDPEVGEQFF; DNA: TGTGCCAGCAGCCATTGGGACCCGGAGGTTGGGGAGCAGTTCTTC
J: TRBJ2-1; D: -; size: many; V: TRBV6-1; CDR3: CASSLAVHNNEQFF; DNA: TGTGCCAGCAGCTTAGCGGTTCACAACAATGAGCAGTTCTTC
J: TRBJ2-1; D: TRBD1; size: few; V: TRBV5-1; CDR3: CASSLADRGVRKEQFF; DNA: TGCGCCAGCAGCTTAGCGGACAGGGGGGTCCGGAAGGAGCAGTTCTTC
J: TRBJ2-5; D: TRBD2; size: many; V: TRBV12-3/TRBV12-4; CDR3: CASSLAYGRETQYF; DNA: TGTGCCAGCAGTTTAGCGTACGGGAGGGAGACCCAGTACTTC
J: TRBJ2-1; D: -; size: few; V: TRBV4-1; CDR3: CASSQDESPFNGQFF; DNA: TGCGCCAGCAGCCAAGATGAGAGCCCCTTTAATGGGCAGTTCTTC
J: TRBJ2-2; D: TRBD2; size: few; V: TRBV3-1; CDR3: CASSQVGLAGGTIHTGELFF; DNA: TGTGCCAGCAGCCAAGTTGGGCTAGCGGGAGGTACTATCCACACCGGGGAGCTGTTTTTT
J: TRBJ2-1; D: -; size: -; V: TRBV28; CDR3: CASSFRSGTIDEQFF; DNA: TGTGCCAGCAGTTTCCGCTCCGGGACAATCGATGAGCAGTTCTTC